This T cell receptor (beta chain) was sequenced in a study of blood T cells in healthy people across ages. Using a J-beta primer mix together with a sample-barcoded 5' primer, a second PCR was run for roughly 7 to 11 cycles. In TCRdb, the 5' RACE reads were re-called with MiXCR into one record per CDR3 protein. This sample has hundreds of thousands of distinct CDR3 sequences; around 54% occur once, and the top ten carry approximately 37%. The study recruited healthy Caucasian donors from Russia who were aged about 6 to 90. Sequenced sample: blood. This sequence originates from a man in his sixties in good health.

Here the CDR3 reads CASSWGSQGETQYF. The CDR3 DNA sequence: TGTGCCAGCAGCTGGGGCTCCCAAGGGGAGACCCAGTACTTC. The chain joins TRBV27 to TRBJ2-5; a possible D gene is TRBD1 (5 bases). The germline CDR1 and CDR2 sequences are MNHEY and SMNVEV (reference sequence). V lost 6 bases, J lost 5 bases, and 16 bases lay in between. There are 14 residues in the CDR3.